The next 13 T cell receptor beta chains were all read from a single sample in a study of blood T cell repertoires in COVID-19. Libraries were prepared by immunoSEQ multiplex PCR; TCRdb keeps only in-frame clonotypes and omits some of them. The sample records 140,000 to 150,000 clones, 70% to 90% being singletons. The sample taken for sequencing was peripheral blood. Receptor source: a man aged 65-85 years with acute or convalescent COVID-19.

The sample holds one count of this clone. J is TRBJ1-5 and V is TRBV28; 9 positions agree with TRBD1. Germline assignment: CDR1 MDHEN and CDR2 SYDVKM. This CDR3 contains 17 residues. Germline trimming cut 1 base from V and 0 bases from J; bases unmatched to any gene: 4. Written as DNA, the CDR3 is TGTGCCAGCAGTTTATACCGGGACAGGGATAGCAATCAGCCCCAGCATTTT. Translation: CASSLYRDRDSNQPQHF.

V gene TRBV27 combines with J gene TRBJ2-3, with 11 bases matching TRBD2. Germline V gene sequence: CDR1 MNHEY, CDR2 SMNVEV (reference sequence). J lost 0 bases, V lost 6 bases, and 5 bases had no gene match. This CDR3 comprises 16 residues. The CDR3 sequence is CASRYSGGGSTDTQYF. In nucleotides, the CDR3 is TGTGCCAGCAGGTATAGCGGGGGGGGAAGCACAGATACGCAGTATTTT.

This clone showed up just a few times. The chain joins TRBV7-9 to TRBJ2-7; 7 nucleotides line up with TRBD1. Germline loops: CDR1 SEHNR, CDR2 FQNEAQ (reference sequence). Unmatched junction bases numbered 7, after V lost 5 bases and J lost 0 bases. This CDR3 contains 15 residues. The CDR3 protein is CASSNRQGASYEQYF. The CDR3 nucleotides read TGTGCCAGCAGCAATCGACAGGGAGCCTCCTACGAGCAGTACTTC.

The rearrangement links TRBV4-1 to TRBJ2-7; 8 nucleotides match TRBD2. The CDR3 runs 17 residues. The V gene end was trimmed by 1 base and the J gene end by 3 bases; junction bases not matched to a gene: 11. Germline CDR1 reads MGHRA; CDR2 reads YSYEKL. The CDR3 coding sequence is TGCGCCAGCAGCCAAGGGGGTAGCGGGGATGGTTTCTACGAGCAGTACTTC. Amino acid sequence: CASSQGGSGDGFYEQYF.

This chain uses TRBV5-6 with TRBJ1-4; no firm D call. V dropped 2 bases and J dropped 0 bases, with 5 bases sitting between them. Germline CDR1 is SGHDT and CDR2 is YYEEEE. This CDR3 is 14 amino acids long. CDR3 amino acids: CASSLISTNEKLFF. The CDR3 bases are TGTGCCAGCAGCTTAATCTCAACTAATGAAAAACTGTTTTTT.

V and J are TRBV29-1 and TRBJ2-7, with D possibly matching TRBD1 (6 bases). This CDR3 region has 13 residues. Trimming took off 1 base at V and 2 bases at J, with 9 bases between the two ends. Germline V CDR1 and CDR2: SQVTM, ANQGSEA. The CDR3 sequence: CSVEGTVPYEQYF. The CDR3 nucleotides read TGCAGCGTTGAAGGGACAGTGCCCTACGAGCAGTACTTC.

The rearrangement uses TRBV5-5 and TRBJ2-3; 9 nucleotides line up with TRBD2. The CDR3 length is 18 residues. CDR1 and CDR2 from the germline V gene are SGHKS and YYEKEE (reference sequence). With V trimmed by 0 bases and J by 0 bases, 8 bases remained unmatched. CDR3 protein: CASSLASGAHPSTDTQYF. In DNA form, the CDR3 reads TGTGCCAGCAGCTTGGCTAGCGGGGCGCATCCTAGCACAGATACGCAGTATTTT.

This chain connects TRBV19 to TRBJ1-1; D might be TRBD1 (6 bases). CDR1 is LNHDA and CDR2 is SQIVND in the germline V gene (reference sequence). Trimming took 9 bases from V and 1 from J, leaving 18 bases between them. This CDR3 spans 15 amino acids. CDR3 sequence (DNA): TGTGCCAGCAACGACAGGTCCCGGGCGAACACTGAAGCTTTCTTT. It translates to CASNDRSRANTEAFF.

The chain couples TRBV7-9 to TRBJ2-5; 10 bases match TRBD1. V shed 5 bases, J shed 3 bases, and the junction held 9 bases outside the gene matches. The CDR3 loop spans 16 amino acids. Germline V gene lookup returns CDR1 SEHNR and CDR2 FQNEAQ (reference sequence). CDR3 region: CASSGPRTGGKETQYF. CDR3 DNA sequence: TGTGCCAGCAGCGGGCCCCGGACAGGGGGTAAAGAGACCCAGTACTTC.

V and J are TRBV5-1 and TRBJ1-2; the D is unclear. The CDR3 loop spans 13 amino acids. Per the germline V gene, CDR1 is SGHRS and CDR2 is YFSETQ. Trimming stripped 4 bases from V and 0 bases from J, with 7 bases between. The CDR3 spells CASSRDSNYGYTF. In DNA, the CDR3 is TGCGCCAGCAGCCGGGATTCTAACTATGGCTACACCTTC.

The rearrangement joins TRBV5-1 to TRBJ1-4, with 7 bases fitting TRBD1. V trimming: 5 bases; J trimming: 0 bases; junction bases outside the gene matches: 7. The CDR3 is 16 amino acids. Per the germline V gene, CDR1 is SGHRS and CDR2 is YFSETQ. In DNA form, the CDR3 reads TGCGCCAGCAGTCGACAGGGAGACCCAACTAATGAAAAACTGTTTTTT. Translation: CASSRQGDPTNEKLFF.

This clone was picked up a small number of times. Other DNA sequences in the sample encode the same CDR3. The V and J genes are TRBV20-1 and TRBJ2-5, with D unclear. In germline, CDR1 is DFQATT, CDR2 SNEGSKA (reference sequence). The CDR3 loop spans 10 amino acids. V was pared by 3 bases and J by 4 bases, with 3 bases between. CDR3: CSASGETQYF. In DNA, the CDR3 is TGCAGTGCTAGCGGAGAGACCCAGTACTTC.

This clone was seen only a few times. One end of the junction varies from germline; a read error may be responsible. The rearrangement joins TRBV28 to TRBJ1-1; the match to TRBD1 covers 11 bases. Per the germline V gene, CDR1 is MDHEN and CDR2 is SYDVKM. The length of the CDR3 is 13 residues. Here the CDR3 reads CASSTGTGGEPFF. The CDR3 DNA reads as TGTGCCAGCAGTACCGGGACAGGGGGTGAACCTTTCTTT.